The clone carrying this T cell receptor beta chain showed up just a few times. The antigen remains undetermined. The primer mix had 60 V beta and 13 J beta primers. Repertoires were generated with immunoSEQ multiplex PCR, while TCRdb's copy carries only in-frame clones and drops some. The sample gives tens of thousands of clones, around 86% of which show up once; 10% to 12% is in the top ten. These data belong to a study of glioma-infiltrating T cells after dendritic cell vaccination. The wider study: Autologous tumor lysate-pulsed dendritic cell vaccination was given between about 2003 and 2013. Dendritic cells derived from monocytes and pulsed with autologous tumor lysate formed the vaccine. Study-wide findings and caveats: Patients with more pretreatment TILs had longer time to progression and survival.

V shed 10 bases and J 8 bases; nucleotides not matched to a gene: 2. The CDR3 runs to 11 residues. CDR1 LNHDA and CDR2 SQIVND come from the germline V gene (reference sequence). The material sequenced was blood, taken before dendritic cell vaccination. V usage is TRBV19 and J usage is TRBJ2-2, with 9 nucleotides matching TRBD2. The TCR sequence derives from a human donor with glioblastoma. This chain's CDR3 is CATSGMGELFF. DNA for the CDR3: TGTGCCACTAGCGGGATGGGGGAGCTGTTTTTT.